Within the sample, the clone carrying this TCR beta chain is medium-sized. A read error may account for a junction end that differs from germline. The data belong to a study of tumor-infiltrating lymphocytes in oesophageal squamous cell carcinoma. CDR1 SSHAT and CDR2 FNYEAQ come from the germline V gene (reference sequence). The CDR3 consists of 15 residues. TCRdb recomputed calls from the PCR reads with MiXCR, one row per CDR3 protein. The data hold roughly 15,000 distinct CDR3 sequences, with 53% observed a single time. This receptor was taken from a male donor with esophageal squamous cell carcinoma. The sample consisted of esophageal tumor tissue. This sequence joins TRBV7-7 and TRBJ2-7; D gene unclear. CDR3 bases: TGTGCTAGCAGCTTAGGGCCGGAGAAGATCTACGAGCAGTACTTC. Amino acid sequence: CASSLGPEKIYEQYF.